The entry that follows covers one TCR beta chain sequence. V lost 3 bases to trimming and J lost 5 bases, with 5 bases between them. The CDR3 runs to 12 residues. Germline lookup yields CDR1 LGHDT and CDR2 YNNKEL (reference sequence). These data originate in a study of blood T cell repertoires in COVID-19. Across the study: The origin of the acute and convalescent COVID-19 samples was the United States, Italy and Spain. In each case, the material was cDNA or gDNA derived from T cells, B-cell-depleted T cells, or PBMCs.

Per the original data handling: Using reference gene primer amplification, nucleated cell counts were estimated. Profiling relied on immunoSEQ multiplex PCR, and the TCRdb table lists in-frame clones only, not all of them. The D gene and trimming were derived from the DNA, and the V and J assignments and clone size from that table. The table includes 150,000 to 180,000 clones, around 80% detected once. The chain employs TRBV3-1 (or the pseudogene TRBV3-2) and TRBJ2-1; no firm D call. The material sequenced was peripheral blood. The receptor's source is a man between 60 and 70 years old with acute or convalescent COVID-19. CDR3 amino acids: CASSQSDNEQFF. CDR3 sequence (DNA): TGTGCCAGCAGCCAGTCGGACAATGAGCAGTTCTTC.